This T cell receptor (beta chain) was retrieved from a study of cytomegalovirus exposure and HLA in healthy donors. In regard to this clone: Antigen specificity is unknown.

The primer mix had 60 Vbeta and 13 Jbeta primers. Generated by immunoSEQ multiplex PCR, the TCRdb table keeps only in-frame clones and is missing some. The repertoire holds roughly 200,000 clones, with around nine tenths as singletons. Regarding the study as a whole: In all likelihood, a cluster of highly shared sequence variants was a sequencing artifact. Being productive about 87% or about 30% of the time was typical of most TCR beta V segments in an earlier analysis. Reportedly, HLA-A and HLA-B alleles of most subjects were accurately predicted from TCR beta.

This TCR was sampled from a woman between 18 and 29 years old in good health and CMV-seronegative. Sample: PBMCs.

CDR3 sequence: CASSQVLFASGSLSDTQYF. DNA for the CDR3: TGTGCCAGCAGCCAAGTCTTGTTCGCTAGCGGGAGTCTTTCAGATACGCAGTATTTT. The V and J genes are TRBV4-2 and TRBJ2-3; TRBD2 aligns across 10 bases. Germline trimming cut 1 base from V and 4 bases from J; bases unmatched to any gene: 14. CDR1 is LGHNA and CDR2 is YNFKEQ in the germline V gene. The CDR3 length is 19 residues.